Listed below are T cell receptor beta chains from one sample, sequenced in a study of T cells after yellow fever vaccination. From the 5' RACE reads, TCRdb called clonotypes with MiXCR, one entry per CDR3 protein. The sample holds around 100,000 distinct CDR3 sequences, under 9% seen once. Source: CD8+ T cells sorted from PBMCs, taken 45 days after the yellow fever booster vaccination. The receptors shown here come from a young man who received the YFV17D yellow fever vaccine. Each CDR3 is given with its conserved first and last residue. The size field is filled for only some rows; it gives once, few, many or a size class.

clone size	CDR3 length	V gene	J gene	CDR3 protein
-	14	TRBV6-5	TRBJ2-5	CASSYSMVAETQYF
few	17	TRBV7-9	TRBJ2-1	CAGSPAAVRASGNEQFF
many	21	TRBV7-2	TRBJ2-1	CASSPGGHWGEGFSSYNEQFF
many	14	TRBV27	TRBJ2-3	CASTLSGSTDTQYF
many	14	TRBV19	TRBJ2-2	CASSILAGSGELFF
few	15	TRBV2	TRBJ2-1	CASAPLGEVLDEQFF
many	14	TRBV5-1	TRBJ2-7	CASSSRDYSYEQYF
few	17	TRBV11-1	TRBJ2-3	CASSLFSGTGRTDTQYF
-	13	TRBV6-5	TRBJ1-2	CASTALGGYGYTF
many	14	TRBV20-1	TRBJ2-7	CSAPGGDAAYEQYF
few	18	TRBV4-3	TRBJ2-2	CASSQVSLTTGGSGELFF
few	15	TRBV7-2	TRBJ2-7	CASSEYPGLSYEQYF
-	18	TRBV18	TRBJ2-5	CASSLSFTTTINQETQYF
many	16	TRBV5-1	TRBJ2-1	CASSLAPGRGYNEQFF
few	14	TRBV7-2	TRBJ2-7	CASSLQGAGGEQYF
many	13	TRBV28	TRBJ2-3	CASFGQILDTQYF
many	15	TRBV5-5	TRBJ2-5	CASSFPGLAKETQYF
many	12	TRBV6-5	TRBJ1-1	CASRPFRGEAFF
-	13	TRBV5-8	TRBJ1-1	CASSPGILFEAFF
many	16	TRBV7-8	TRBJ2-3	CASSLVGTGEVDTQYF
many	16	TRBV15	TRBJ2-1	CATTHERDYSYNEQFF
many	11	TRBV12-3/TRBV12-4	TRBJ2-7	CASAGAYEQYF